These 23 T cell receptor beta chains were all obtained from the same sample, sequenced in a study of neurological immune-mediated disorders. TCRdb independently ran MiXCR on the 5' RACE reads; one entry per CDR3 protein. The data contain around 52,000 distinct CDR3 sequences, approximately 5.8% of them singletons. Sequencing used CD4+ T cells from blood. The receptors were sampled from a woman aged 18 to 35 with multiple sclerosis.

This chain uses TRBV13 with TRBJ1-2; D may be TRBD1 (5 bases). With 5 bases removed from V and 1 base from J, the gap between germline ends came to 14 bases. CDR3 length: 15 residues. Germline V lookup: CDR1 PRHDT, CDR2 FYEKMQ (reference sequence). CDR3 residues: CASSKVSGRNYGYTF. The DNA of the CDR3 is TGTGCCAGCAGCAAGGTATCGGGGCGTAACTATGGCTACACCTTC.

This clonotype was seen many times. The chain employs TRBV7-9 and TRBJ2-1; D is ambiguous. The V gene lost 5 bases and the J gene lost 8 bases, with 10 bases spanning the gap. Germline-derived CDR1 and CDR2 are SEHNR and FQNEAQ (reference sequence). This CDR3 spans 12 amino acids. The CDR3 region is CASSPSGDEQFF. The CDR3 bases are TGTGCCAGCAGCCCCTCGGGCGATGAGCAGTTCTTC.

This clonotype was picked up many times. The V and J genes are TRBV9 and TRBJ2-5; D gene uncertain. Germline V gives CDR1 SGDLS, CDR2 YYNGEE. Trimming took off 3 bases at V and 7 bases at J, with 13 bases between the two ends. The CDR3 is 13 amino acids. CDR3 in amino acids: CASSDPNGVTQYF. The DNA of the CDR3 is TGTGCCAGCAGCGACCCGAATGGCGTGACCCAGTACTTC.

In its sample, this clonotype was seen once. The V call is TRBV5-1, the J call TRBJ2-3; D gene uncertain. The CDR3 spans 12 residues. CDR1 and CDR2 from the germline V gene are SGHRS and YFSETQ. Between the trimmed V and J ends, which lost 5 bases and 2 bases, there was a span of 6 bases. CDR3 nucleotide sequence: TGCGCCAGCAGTTTCGACACAGATACGCAGTATTTT. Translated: CASSFDTDTQYF.

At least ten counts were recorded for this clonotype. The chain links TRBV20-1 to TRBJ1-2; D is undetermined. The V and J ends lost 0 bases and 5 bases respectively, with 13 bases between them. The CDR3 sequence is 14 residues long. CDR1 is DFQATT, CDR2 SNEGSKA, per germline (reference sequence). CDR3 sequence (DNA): TGCAGTGCTAGAGATGCCGGCTCCTTTTATGGCTACACCTTC. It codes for CSARDAGSFYGYTF.

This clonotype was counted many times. CDR3 in amino acids: CASSLRGGTEAFF. The CDR3 DNA reads TGTGCCAGCAGTTTAAGGGGGGGCACTGAAGCTTTCTTT. This chain joins TRBV12-3 or TRBV12-4 and TRBJ1-1, with D perhaps TRBD1 (6 bases). V lost 2 bases to trimming and J lost 4 bases, with 8 bases between them. There are 13 residues in the CDR3.

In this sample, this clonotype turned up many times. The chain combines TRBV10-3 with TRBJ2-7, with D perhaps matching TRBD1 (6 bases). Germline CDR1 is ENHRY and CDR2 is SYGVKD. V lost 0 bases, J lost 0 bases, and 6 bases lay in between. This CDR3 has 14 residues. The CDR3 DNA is TGTGCCATCAGTGAGTCAGGGGGCTCCTACGAGCAGTACTTC. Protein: CAISESGGSYEQYF.

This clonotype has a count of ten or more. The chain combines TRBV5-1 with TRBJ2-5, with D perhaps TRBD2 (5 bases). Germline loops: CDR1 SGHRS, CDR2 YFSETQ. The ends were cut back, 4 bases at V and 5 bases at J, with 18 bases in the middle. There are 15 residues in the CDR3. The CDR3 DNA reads TGCGCCAGCAGCCTATCTAACGGGGTTGGCGAGACCCAGTACTTC. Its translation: CASSLSNGVGETQYF.

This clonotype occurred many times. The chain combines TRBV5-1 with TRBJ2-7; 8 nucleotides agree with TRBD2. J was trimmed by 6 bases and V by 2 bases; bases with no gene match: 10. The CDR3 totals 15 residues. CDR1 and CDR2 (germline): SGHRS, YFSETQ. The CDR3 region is CASSFGSGGASEQYF. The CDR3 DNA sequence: TGCGCCAGCAGCTTCGGGTCCGGGGGGGCCTCCGAGCAGTACTTC.

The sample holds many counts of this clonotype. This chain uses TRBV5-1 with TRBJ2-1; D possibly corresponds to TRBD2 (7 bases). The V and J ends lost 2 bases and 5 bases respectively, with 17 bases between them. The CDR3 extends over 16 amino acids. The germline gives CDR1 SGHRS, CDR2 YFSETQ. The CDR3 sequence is CASSFGLGGRDNEQFF. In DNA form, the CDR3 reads TGCGCCAGCAGCTTCGGCTTGGGGGGGCGAGACAATGAGCAGTTCTTC. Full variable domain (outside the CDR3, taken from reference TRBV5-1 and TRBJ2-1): KAGVTQTPRYLIKTRGQQVTLSCSPISGHRSVSWYQQTPGQGLQFLFEYFSETQRNKGNFPGRFSGRQFSNSRSEMNVSTLELGDSALYLCASSFGLGGRDNEQFFGPGTRLTVL.

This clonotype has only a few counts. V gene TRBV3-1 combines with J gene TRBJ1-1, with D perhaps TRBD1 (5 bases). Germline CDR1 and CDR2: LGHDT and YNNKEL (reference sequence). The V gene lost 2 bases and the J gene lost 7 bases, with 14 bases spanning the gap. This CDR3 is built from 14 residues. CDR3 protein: CASSQRLGGGEAFF. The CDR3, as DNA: TGTGCCAGCAGCCAACGACTTGGGGGTGGTGAAGCTTTCTTT.

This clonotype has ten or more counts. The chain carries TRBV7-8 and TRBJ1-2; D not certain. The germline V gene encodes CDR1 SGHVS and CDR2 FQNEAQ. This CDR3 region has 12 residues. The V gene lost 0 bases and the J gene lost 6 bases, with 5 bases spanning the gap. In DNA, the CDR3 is TGTGCCAGCAGCTTAGCGGGAAATGGCTACACCTTC. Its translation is CASSLAGNGYTF. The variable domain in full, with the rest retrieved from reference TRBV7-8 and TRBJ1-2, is GAGVSQSPRYKVAKRGQDVALRCDPISGHVSLFWYQQALGQGPEFLTYFQNEAQLDKSGLPSDRFFAERPEGSVSTLKIQRTQQEDSAVYLCASSLAGNGYTFGSGTRLTVV.

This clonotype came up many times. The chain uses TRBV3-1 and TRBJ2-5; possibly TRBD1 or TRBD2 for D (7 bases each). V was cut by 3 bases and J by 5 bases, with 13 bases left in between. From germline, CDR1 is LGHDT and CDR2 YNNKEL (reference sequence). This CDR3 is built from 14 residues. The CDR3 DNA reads TGTGCCAGCAGCCACCAGGGGGGGGATGAGACCCAGTACTTC. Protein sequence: CASSHQGGDETQYF.

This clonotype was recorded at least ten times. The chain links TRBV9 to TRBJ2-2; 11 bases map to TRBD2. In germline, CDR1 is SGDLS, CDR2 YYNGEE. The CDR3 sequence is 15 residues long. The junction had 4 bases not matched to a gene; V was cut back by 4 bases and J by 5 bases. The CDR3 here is CASSPGLAATGELFF. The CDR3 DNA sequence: TGTGCCAGCAGCCCGGGACTAGCGGCAACCGGGGAGCTGTTTTTT.

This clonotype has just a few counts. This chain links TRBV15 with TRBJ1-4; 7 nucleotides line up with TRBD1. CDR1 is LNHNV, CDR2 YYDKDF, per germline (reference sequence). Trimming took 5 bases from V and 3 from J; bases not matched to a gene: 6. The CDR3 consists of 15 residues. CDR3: CATSVRGLSNEKLFF. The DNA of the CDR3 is TGTGCCACCAGCGTCAGGGGGTTGTCTAATGAAAAACTGTTTTTT.

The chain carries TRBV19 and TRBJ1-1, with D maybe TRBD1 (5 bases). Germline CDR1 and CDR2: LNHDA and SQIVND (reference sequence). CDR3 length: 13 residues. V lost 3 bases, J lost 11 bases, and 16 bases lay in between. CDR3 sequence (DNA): TGTGCCAGTAGTATTAACAGGAAGAATATGGCTTTCTTT. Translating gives CASSINRKNMAFF.

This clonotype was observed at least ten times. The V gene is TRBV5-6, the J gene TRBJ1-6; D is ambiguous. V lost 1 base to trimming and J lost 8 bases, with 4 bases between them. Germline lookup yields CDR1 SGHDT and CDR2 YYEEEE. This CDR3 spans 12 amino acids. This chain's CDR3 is CASSLWDSPLHF. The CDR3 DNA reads TGTGCCAGCAGCTTGTGGGATTCACCCCTCCACTTT.

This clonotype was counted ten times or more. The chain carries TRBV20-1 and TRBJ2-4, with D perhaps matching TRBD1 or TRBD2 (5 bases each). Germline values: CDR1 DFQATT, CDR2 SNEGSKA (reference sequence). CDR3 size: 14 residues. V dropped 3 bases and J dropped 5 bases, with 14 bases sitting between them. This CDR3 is CSARYPGTENIQYF. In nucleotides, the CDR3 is TGCAGTGCTAGGTATCCCGGGACCGAAAACATTCAGTACTTC.

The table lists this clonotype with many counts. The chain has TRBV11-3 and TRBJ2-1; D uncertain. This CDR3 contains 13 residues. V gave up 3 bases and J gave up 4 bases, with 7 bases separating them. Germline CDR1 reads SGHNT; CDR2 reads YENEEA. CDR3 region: CASSLNQYNEQFF. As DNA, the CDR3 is TGTGCCAGCAGCTTGAACCAGTACAATGAGCAGTTCTTC. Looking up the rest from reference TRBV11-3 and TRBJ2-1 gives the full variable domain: EAGVVQSPRYKIIEKKQPVAFWCNPISGHNTLYWYLQNLGQGPELLIRYENEEAVDDSQLPKDRFSAERLKGVDSTLKIQPAELGDSAVYLCASSLNQYNEQFFGPGTRLTVL.

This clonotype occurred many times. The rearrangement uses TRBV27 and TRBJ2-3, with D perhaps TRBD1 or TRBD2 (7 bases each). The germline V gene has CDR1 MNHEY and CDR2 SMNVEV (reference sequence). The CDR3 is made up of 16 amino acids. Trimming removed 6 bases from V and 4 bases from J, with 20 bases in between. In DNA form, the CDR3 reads TGTGCCAGCAGACGCTTTCAGGGGGAGGGCCCAGATACGCAGTATTTT. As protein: CASRRFQGEGPDTQYF.

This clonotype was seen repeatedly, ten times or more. The DNA of the CDR3 is TGTGCCAGCAGCGCCCAGACAGGGGGCTTATCTGGAAACACCATATATTTT. Protein product: CASSAQTGGLSGNTIYF. The V gene is TRBV9, the J gene TRBJ1-3; the match to TRBD1 covers 10 bases. V lost 3 bases, J lost 1 base, and 7 bases stayed unmatched. Germline V gene sequence: CDR1 SGDLS, CDR2 YYNGEE. CDR3 length: 17 residues.

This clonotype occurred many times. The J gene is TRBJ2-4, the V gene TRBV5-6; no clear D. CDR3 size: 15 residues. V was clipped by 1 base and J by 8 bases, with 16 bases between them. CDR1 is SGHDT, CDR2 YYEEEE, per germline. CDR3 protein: CASSLSFDGADIQYF. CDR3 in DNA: TGTGCCAGCAGCTTGTCCTTCGACGGTGCGGACATTCAGTACTTC. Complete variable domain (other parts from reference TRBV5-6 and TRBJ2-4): DAGVTQSPTHLIKTRGQQVTLRCSPKSGHDTVSWYQQALGQGPQFIFQYYEEEERQRGNFPDRFSGHQFPNYSSELNVNALLLGDSALYLCASSLSFDGADIQYFGAGTRLSVL.

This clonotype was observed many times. The CDR3 loop reads CASSEATVGNTEAFF. As DNA, the CDR3 is TGCGCCAGCAGCGAGGCTACGGTGGGGAACACTGAAGCTTTCTTT. The chain links TRBV5-1 to TRBJ1-1, with D hard to call. With 4 bases removed from V and 1 base from J, the gap between germline ends came to 14 bases. Germline-derived CDR1 and CDR2 are SGHRS and YFSETQ. The CDR3 totals 15 residues.